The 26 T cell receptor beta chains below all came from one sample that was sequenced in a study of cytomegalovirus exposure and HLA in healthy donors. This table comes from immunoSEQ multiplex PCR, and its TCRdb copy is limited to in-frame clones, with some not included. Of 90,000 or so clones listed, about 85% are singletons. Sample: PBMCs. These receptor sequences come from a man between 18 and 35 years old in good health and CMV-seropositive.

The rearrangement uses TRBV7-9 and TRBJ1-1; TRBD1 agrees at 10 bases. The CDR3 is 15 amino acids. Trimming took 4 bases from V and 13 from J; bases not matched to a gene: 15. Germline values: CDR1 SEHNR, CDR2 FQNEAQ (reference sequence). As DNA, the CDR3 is TGTGCCAGCAGCTCCTATACTGACAGGGGGCAGAGGATTTTCTTT. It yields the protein CASSSYTDRGQRIFF.

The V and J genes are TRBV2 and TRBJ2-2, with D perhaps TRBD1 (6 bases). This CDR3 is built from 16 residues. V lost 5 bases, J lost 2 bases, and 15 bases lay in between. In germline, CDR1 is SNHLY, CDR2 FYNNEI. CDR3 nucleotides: TGTGCCAGCAGTCTGTTAGGGACACCTAACACCGGGGAGCTGTTTTTT. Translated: CASSLLGTPNTGELFF.

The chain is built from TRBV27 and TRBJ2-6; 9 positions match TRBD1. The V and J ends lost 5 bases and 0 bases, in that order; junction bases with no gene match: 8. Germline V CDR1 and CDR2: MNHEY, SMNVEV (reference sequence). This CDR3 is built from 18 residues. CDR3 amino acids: CASSEQGAYHSGANVLTF. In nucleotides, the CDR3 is TGTGCCAGCAGTGAACAGGGGGCTTATCACTCTGGGGCCAACGTCCTGACTTTC.

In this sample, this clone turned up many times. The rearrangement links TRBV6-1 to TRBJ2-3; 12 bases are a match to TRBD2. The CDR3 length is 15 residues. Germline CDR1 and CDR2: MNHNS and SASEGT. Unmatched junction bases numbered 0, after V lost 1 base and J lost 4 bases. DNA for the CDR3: TGTGCCAGCAGTGAAGGACTAGCGGGAGCAGATACGCAGTATTTT. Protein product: CASSEGLAGADTQYF.

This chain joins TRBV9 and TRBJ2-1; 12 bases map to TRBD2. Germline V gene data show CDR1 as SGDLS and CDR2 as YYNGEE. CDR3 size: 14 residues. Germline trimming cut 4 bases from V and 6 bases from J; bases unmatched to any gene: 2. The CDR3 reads CASSPSGRGNEQFF. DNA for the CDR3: TGTGCCAGCAGCCCTAGCGGGAGGGGCAATGAGCAGTTCTTC.

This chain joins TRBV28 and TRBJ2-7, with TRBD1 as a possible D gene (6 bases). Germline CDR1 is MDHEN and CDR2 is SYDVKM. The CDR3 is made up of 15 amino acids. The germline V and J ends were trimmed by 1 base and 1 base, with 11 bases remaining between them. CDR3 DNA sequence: TGTGCCAGCAGTTTATCGAGGACAGCATCCTACGAGCAGTACTTC. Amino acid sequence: CASSLSRTASYEQYF.

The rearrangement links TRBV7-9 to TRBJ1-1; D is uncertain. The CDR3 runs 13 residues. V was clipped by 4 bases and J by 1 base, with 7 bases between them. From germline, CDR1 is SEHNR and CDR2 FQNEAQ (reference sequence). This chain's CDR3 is CASSYRGNTEAFF. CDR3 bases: TGTGCCAGCAGCTACCGGGGGAACACTGAAGCTTTCTTT.

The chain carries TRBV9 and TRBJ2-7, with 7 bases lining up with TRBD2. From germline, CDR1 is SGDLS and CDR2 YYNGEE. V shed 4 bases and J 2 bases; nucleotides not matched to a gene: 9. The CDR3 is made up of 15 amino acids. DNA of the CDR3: TGTGCCAGCAGCCAAGGGGTACTAGCGACCTACGAGCAGTACTTC. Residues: CASSQGVLATYEQYF.

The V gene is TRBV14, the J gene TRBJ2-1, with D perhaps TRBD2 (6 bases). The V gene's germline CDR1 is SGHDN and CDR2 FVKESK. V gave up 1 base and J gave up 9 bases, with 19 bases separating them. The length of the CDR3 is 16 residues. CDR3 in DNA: TGTGCCAGCAGCCAAGGCTCCGGGAGCCCTCTAGGTGAGCAGTTCTTC. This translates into CASSQGSGSPLGEQFF.

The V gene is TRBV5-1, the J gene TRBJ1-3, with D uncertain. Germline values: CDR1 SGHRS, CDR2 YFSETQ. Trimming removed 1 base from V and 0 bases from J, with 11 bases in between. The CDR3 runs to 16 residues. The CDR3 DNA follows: TGCGCCAGCAGCTTGATGGGCATCAACTCTGGAAACACCATATATTTT. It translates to CASSLMGINSGNTIYF.

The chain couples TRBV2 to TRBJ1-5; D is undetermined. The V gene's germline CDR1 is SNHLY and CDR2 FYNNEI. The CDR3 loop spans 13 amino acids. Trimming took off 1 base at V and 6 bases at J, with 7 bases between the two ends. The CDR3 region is CASSEELIQPQHF. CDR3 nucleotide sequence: TGTGCCAGCAGTGAAGAACTAATTCAGCCCCAGCATTTT.

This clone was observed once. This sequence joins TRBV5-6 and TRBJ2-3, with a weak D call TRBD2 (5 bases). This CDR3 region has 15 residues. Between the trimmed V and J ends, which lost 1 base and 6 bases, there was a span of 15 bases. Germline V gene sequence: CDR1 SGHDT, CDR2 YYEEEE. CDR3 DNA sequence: TGTGCCAGCAGCTTGACGAGGGCCCGAGACGATACGCAGTATTTT. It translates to CASSLTRARDDTQYF.

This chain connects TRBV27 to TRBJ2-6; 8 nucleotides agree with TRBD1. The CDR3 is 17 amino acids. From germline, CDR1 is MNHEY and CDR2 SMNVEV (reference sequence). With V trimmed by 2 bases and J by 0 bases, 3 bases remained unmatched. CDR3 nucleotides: TGTGCCAGCAGTTTAACAGGGGGTAGCTCTGGGGCCAACGTCCTGACTTTC. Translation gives CASSLTGGSSGANVLTF.

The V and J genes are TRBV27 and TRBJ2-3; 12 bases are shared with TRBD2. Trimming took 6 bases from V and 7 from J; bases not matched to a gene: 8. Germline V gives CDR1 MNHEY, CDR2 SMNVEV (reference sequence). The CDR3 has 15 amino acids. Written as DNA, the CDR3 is TGTGCCAGCAGGACACTAGCGGGAGGTAGGAATACGCAGTATTTT. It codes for CASRTLAGGRNTQYF.

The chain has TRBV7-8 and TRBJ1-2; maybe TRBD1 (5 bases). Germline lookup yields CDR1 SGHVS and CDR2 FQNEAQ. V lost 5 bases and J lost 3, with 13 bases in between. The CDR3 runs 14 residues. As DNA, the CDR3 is TGTGCCAGCAGCCCTGAAGGGGCTGACTATGGCTACACCTTC. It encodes CASSPEGADYGYTF.

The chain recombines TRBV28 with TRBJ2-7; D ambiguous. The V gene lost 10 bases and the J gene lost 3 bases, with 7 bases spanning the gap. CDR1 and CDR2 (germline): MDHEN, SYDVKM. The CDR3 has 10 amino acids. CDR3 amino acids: CATLNYEQYV. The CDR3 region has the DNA TGTGCCACCTTAAACTACGAGCAGTACGTC.

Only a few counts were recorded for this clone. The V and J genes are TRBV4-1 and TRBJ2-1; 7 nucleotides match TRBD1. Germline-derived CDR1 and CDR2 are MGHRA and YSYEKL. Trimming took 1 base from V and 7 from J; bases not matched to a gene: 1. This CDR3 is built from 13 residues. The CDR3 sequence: CASSQGQGNEQFF. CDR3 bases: TGCGCCAGCAGCCAAGGACAGGGAAATGAGCAGTTCTTC.

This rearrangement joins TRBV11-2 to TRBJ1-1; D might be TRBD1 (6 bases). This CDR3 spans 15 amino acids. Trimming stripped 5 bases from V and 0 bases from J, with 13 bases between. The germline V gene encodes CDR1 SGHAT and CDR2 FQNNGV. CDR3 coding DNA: TGTGCCAGCAGCCGGCGACAGGAGATGAACACTGAAGCTTTCTTT. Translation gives CASSRRQEMNTEAFF.

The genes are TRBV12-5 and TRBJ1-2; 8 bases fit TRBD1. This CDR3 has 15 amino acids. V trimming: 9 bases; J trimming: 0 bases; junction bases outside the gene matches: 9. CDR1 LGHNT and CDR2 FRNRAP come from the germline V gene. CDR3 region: CASGDRPRTNYGYTF. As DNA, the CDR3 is TGTGCTAGCGGGGACAGGCCCAGGACTAACTATGGCTACACCTTC.

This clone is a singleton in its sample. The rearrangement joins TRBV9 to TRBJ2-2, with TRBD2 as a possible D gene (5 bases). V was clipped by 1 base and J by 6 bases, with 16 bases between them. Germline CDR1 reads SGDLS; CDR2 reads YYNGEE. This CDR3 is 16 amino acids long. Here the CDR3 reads CASSVRGDLDAGELFF. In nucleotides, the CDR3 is TGTGCCAGCAGCGTACGGGGAGATTTGGACGCCGGGGAGCTGTTTTTT.

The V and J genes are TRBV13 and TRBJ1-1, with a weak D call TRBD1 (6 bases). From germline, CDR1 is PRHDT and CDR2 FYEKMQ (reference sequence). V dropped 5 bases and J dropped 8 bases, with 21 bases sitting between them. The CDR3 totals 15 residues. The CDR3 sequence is CASSQGGGTNKEAFF. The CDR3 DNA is TGTGCCAGCAGCCAAGGGGGAGGGACAAACAAAGAAGCTTTCTTT. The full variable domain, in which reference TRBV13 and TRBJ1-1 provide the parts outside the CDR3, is AAGVIQSPRHLIKEKRETATLKCYPIPRHDTVYWYQQGPGQDPQFLISFYEKMQSDKGSIPDRFSAQQFSDYHSELNMSSLELGDSALYFCASSQGGGTNKEAFFGQGTRLTVV.

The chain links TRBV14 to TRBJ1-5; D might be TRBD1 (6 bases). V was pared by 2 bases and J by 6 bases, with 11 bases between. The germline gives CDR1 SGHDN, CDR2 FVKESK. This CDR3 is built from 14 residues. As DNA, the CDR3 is TGTGCCAGCAGCCAATCAGGGGTCGGTCAGCCCCAGCATTTT. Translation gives CASSQSGVGQPQHF.

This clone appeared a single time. CDR3 region: CASSAHAGTGELFF. The CDR3 coding sequence is TGTGCCAGCAGTGCCCACGCAGGCACCGGGGAGCTGTTTTTT. V and J are TRBV27 and TRBJ2-2; D is unresolved. The CDR3 sequence is 14 residues long. With 5 bases removed from V and 4 bases from J, the gap between germline ends came to 11 bases. The germline CDR1 and CDR2 sequences are MNHEY and SMNVEV (reference sequence).

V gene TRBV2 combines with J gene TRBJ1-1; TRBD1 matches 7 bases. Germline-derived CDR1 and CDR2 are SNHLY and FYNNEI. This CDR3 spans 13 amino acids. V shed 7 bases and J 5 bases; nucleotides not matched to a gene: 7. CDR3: CASIPDRATEAFF. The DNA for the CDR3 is TGTGCCAGCATTCCAGACAGGGCTACTGAAGCTTTCTTT.

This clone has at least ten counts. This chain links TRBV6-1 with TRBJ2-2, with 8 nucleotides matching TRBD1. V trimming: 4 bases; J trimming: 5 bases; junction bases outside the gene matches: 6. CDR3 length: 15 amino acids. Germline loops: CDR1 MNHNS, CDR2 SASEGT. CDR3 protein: CASSGQTGDTGELFF. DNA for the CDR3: TGTGCCAGCAGTGGGCAGACAGGGGATACCGGGGAGCTGTTTTTT.

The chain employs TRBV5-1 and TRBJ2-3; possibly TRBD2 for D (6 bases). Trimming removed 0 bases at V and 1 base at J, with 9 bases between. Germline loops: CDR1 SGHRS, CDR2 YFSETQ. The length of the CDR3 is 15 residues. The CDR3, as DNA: TGCGCCAGCAGCTTGGTTGGAGGGGGCACAGATACGCAGTATTTT. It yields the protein CASSLVGGGTDTQYF.